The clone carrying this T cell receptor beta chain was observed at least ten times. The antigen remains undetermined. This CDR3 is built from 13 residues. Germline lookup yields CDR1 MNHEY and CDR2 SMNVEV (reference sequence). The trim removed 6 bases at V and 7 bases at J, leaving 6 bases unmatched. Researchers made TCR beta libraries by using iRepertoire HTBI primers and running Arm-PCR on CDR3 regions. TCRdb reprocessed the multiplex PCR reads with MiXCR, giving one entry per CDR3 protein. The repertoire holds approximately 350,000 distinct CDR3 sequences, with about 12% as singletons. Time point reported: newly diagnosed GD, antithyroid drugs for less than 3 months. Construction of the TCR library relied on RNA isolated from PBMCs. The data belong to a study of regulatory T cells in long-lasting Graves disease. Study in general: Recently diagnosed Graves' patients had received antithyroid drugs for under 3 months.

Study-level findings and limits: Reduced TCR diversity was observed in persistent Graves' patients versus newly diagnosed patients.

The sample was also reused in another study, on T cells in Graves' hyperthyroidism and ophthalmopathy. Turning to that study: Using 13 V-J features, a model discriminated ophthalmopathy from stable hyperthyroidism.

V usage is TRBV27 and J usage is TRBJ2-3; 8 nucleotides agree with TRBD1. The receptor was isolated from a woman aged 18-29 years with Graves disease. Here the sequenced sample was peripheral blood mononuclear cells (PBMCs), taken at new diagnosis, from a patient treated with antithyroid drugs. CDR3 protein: CASRTGASNTQYF. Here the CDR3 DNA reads TGTGCCAGCAGGACAGGGGCCTCAAATACGCAGTATTTT.